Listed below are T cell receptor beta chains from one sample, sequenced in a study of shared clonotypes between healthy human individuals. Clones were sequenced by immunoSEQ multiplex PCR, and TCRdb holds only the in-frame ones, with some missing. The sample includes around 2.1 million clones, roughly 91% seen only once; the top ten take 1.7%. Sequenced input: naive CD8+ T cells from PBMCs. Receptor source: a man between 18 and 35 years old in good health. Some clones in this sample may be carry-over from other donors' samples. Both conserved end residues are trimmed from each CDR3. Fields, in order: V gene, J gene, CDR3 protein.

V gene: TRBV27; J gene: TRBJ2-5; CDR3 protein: ASSPWTSGKETQY
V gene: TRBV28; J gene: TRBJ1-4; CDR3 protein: ASDRRAGEKLF
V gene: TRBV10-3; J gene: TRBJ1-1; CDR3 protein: AISESAPGKNTEAF
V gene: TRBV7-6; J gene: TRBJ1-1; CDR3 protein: ATSGLGNTEAF
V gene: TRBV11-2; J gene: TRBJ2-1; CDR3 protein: ASSQGGLRNEQF
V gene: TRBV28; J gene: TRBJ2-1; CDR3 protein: ASSLSRLAGRDEQF
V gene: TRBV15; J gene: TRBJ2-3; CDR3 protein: ATSRDGDLDTQY
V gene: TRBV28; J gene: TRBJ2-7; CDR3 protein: ASSLQPREQY
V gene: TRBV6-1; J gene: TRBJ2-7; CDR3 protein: ASSEGLAALYEQY
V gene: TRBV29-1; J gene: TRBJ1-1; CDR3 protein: SVEGTYTEAF
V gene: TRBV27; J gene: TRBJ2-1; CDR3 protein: ASSLRSGANEQF
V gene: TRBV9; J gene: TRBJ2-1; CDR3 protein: ASSVDGTGGTYNEQF
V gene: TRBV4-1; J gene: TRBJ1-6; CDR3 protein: ATSPWQGSNSPLH
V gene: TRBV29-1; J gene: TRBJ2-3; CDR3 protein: SVQAGFSSGTSTDTQY
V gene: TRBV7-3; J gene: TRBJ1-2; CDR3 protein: ASSLSSLTVQGDYGYT
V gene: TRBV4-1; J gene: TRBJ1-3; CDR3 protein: ASSQGSQKGRAGNTIY
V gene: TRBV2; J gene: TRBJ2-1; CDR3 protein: ASGLTGASDRISYNEQF
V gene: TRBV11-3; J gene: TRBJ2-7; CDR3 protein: ASSSPGRDEQY
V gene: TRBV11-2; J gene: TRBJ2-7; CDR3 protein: ASSLPSGRELAYEQY
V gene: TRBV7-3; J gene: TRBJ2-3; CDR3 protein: ASSQGGSTDTQY
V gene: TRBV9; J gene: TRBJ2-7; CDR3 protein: ASSVDPGYEQY
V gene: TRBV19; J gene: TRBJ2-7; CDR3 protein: ASSVGTSGTYEQY
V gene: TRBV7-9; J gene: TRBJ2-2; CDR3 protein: ASSLPSRTSGANTGELF
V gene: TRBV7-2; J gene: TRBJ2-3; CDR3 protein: ASSDRVATDTQY
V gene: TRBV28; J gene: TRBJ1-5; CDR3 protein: ASSWGTGVQPQH
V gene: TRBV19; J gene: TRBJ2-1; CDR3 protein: ASSISAHPSYNEQF
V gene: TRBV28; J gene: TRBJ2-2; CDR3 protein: ASRPPGSWAGELF
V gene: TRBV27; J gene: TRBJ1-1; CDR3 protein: ASSLALNTEAF
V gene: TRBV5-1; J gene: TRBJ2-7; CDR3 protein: ASSLVGQGAEQY
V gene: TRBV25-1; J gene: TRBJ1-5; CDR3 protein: ASSETGRGTQH
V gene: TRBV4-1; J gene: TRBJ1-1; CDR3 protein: ASTGYGVGSEAF
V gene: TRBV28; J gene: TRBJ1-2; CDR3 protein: ASRIDRGAFGYT
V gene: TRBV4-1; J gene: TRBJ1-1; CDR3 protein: ASSQRGNTEAF
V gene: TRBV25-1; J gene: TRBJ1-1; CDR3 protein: ASSEWEEGDTEAF
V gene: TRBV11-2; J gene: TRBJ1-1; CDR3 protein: ASKPLNTEAF
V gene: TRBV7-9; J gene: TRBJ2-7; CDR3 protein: ASRDGQASYEQY
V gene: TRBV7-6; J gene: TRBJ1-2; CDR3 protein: ASSPSVGGGSYGYT
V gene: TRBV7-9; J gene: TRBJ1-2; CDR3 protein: ASSAVMSQGIHPFYGYT
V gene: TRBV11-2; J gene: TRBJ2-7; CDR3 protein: ASSLAPGPSYEQY